One sample yielded the 5 T cell receptor beta chains listed below, sequenced in a study of blood T cell repertoires in COVID-19. Repertoires were generated with immunoSEQ multiplex PCR, while TCRdb's copy carries only in-frame clones and drops some. The data show about 350,000 clones, about 89% seen once. The source material was peripheral blood. The receptors stem from a woman aged 50 to 60 with COVID-19, enrolled during active disease.

This clone was recorded once. The rearrangement joins TRBV3-1 (or the pseudogene TRBV3-2) to TRBJ1-1; 9 nucleotides agree with TRBD1. Trimming cost V 6 bases and J 0 bases; bases outside gene matches: 5. The CDR3 runs to 15 residues. Looked up from germline, CDR1 is LGHDT and CDR2 is YNNKEL (reference sequence). This CDR3 reads CASRPGQGLNTEAFF. CDR3 DNA: TGTGCCAGCAGGCCGGGACAGGGACTGAACACTGAAGCTTTCTTT.

The V gene is TRBV10-2, the J gene TRBJ2-7; 7 bases match TRBD2. Germline V lookup: CDR1 WSHSY, CDR2 SAAADI. CDR3 size: 14 residues. The V and J ends lost 1 base and 3 bases, in that order; junction bases with no gene match: 3. CDR3 in DNA: TGCGCCAGCAGTGAGTGGCGGGAGAGCTACGAGCAGTACTTC. This translates into CASSEWRESYEQYF.

The chain uses TRBV30 and TRBJ2-7; 11 bases line up with TRBD2. The V gene's germline CDR1 is GTSNPN and CDR2 SVGIG (reference sequence). Losses at the gene ends were 0 bases for V and 0 bases for J; bases not matched to a gene: 1. The CDR3 is made up of 15 amino acids. CDR3 sequence: CAWSVGTSGSYEQYF. The CDR3, as DNA: TGTGCCTGGAGTGTTGGGACTAGCGGCTCCTACGAGCAGTACTTC.

The V gene is TRBV5-4, the J gene TRBJ2-1; 10 nucleotides match TRBD2. This CDR3 region has 15 residues. Germline CDR1 is SGHNT and CDR2 is YYREEE (reference sequence). Trimming at V came to 3 bases and at J to 7 bases, leaving 7 bases not matched to a gene. CDR3 sequence (DNA): TGTGCCAGCAGCTCCATAGCGGGAGGTGGTAATGAGCAGTTCTTC. Translation: CASSSIAGGGNEQFF. The full variable domain, in which reference TRBV5-4 and TRBJ2-1 provide the parts outside the CDR3, is ETGVTQSPTHLIKTRGQQVTLRCSSQSGHNTVSWYQQALGQGPQFIFQYYREEENGRGNFPPRFSGLQFPNYSSELNVNALELDDSALYLCASSSIAGGGNEQFFGPGTRLTVL.

The chain employs TRBV28 and TRBJ2-3, with TRBD2 identical over 8 bases. Germline values: CDR1 MDHEN, CDR2 SYDVKM. CDR3 length equals 17 residues. Unmatched junction bases numbered 10, after V lost 5 bases and J lost 0 bases. For the CDR3, the DNA is TGTGCCAGCAGTAGCCGGGCCACTAGCGGCAGCACAGATACGCAGTATTTT. Protein: CASSSRATSGSTDTQYF.